The 3 T cell receptor beta chains below come from one sample, sequenced in a study of identical twins. Each CDR3 protein gets one entry after TCRdb re-called the 5' RACE reads with MiXCR. The data contain about 340,000 distinct CDR3 sequences, over 9% of them seen just once; the ten biggest clones take up approximately 7.9%. These records were also assigned to another study, of yellow fever vaccine responses in identical twins.

The specimen was CD8+ T cells sorted from blood. Receptors originate from a woman aged 18-30 years in good health.

This clonotype was seen ten or more times. The J gene is TRBJ2-7, the V gene TRBV20-1, with TRBD2 matching over 8 bases. Trimming cost V 0 bases and J 2 bases; bases outside gene matches: 6. From germline, CDR1 is DFQATT and CDR2 SNEGSKA (reference sequence). This CDR3 contains 15 residues. CDR3: CSARDSGTRPYEQYF. The CDR3 DNA reads TGCAGTGCTAGAGATAGCGGGACCAGGCCCTACGAGCAGTACTTC.

This clonotype was seen only a few times. The rearrangement uses TRBV24-1 and TRBJ2-2; D is possibly TRBD2 (6 bases). Germline V gene lookup returns CDR1 KGHDR and CDR2 SFDVKD. The CDR3 extends over 16 amino acids. The germline V and J ends were trimmed by 7 bases and 2 bases, with 16 bases remaining between them. CDR3 amino acids: CATSRDSSFNTGELFF. In nucleotides, the CDR3 is TGTGCCACCAGCCGGGACTCAAGCTTCAACACCGGGGAGCTGTTTTTT.

At least ten counts were recorded for this clonotype. The rearrangement uses TRBV20-1 and TRBJ2-7; D is possibly TRBD2 (6 bases). V gave up 6 bases and J gave up 0 bases, with 15 bases separating them. Germline V CDR1 and CDR2: DFQATT, SNEGSKA (reference sequence). This CDR3 is built from 14 residues. This CDR3 is CSATGTLSSYEQYF. CDR3 sequence (DNA): TGCAGTGCCACCGGGACTTTGAGCTCCTACGAGCAGTACTTC.